These 24 T cell receptor beta chains share one sample of origin, sequenced in a study of blood T cell repertoires in COVID-19. Repertoires were generated with immunoSEQ multiplex PCR, while TCRdb's copy carries only in-frame clones and drops some. This table holds under 300,000 clones, 80% to 90% found once. Sequences were obtained from peripheral blood. The receptors were gathered from a woman under 40 with active or convalescent COVID-19.

CDR3 sequence reads: CASSYRTGVYEQYF. Written as DNA, the CDR3 is TGTGCCAGCAGTTATAGGACAGGGGTCTACGAGCAGTACTTC. The J gene is TRBJ2-7, the V gene TRBV6-2 or TRBV6-3, with 9 bases aligning to TRBD1. Trimming removed 3 bases from V and 3 bases from J; junction bases left unmatched: 3. In germline, CDR1 is MNHEY, CDR2 SVGEGT. This CDR3 spans 14 amino acids.

The rearrangement links TRBV3-1 (or the pseudogene TRBV3-2) to TRBJ2-1, with 8 bases matching TRBD2. Germline CDR1 reads LGHDT; CDR2 reads YNNKEL (reference sequence). Trimming cost V 2 bases and J 9 bases; bases outside gene matches: 9. CDR3 length: 15 amino acids. The CDR3 nucleotides read TGTGCCAGCAGCCAAACCCTCGGGGGGGCCGGTGAGCAGTTCTTC. The encoded protein is CASSQTLGGAGEQFF.

V is TRBV19 and J is TRBJ1-5, with D hard to call. This CDR3 comprises 12 residues. The germline V gene encodes CDR1 LNHDA and CDR2 SQIVND (reference sequence). V was shortened by 6 bases and J by 4 bases, with 7 bases between the two germline ends. The DNA of the CDR3 is TGTGCCAGTAGATCAGATAATCAGCCCCAGCATTTT. It codes for CASRSDNQPQHF. The full variable domain, completed using reference TRBV19 and TRBJ1-5, is DGGITQSPKYLFRKEGQNVTLSCEQNLNHDAMYWYRQDPGQGLRLIYYSQIVNDFQKGDIAEGYSVSREKKESFPLTVTSAQKNPTAFYLCASRSDNQPQHFGDGTRLSIL.

The chain is built from TRBV6-2 or TRBV6-3 and TRBJ2-7; 8 nucleotides line up with TRBD2. Germline CDR1 and CDR2: MNHEY and SVGEGT. The CDR3 totals 18 residues. V was clipped by 5 bases and J by 5 bases; unmatched bases: 20. The CDR3 bases are TGTGCCAGCAGTCCCCCGGCTAATCCCGGGACTAGGCAAAACGAGCAGTACTTC. This sequence encodes CASSPPANPGTRQNEQYF.

About this clone: This sample includes further DNA sequences coding for the same CDR3. The V gene is TRBV6-4, the J gene TRBJ2-3, with 8 bases that match TRBD2. Germline V gene lookup returns CDR1 MRHNA and CDR2 SNTAGT. CDR3 size: 15 residues. V lost 0 bases to trimming and J lost 2 bases; unmatched junction nucleotides: 1. CDR3 DNA: TGTGCCAGCAGTGACTCCGGGGGGGCCACAGATACGCAGTATTTT. Translated, it gives CASSDSGGATDTQYF.

The rearrangement joins TRBV6-2 or TRBV6-3 to TRBJ2-1, with 8 bases fitting TRBD2. The junction had 9 bases not matched to a gene; V was cut back by 6 bases and J by 5 bases. The CDR3 loop spans 15 amino acids. Germline V gives CDR1 MNHEY, CDR2 SVGEGT. The CDR3 protein is CASSPLAGGNNEQFF. The CDR3 DNA is TGTGCCAGCAGCCCCTTGGCGGGGGGAAACAATGAGCAGTTCTTC.

This clone came up once. V and J are TRBV5-6 and TRBJ2-7, with 11 bases fitting TRBD2. CDR1 SGHDT and CDR2 YYEEEE come from the germline V gene. The trim removed 5 bases at V and 3 bases at J, leaving 4 bases unmatched. The CDR3 runs 14 residues. The CDR3, as DNA: TGTGCCAGCAGGCCTACTAGCGGGGGCTACGAGCAGTACTTC. Protein sequence: CASRPTSGGYEQYF.

The chain couples TRBV5-3 to TRBJ1-2; D not resolved. TRBV5-3 is identified as an open reading frame with a role that is uncertain. This CDR3 has 16 amino acids. V shed 0 bases and J shed 6 bases, with 18 bases lying between them. The CDR3 bases are TGTGCCAGAAGCTTGGCTCCAGGCCGACCGGAGGATGGCTACACCTTC. This sequence encodes CARSLAPGRPEDGYTF.

This rearrangement joins TRBV19 to TRBJ2-6; D unclear. The CDR3 sequence is 18 residues long. Germline CDR1 reads LNHDA; CDR2 reads SQIVND (reference sequence). Trimming pared 3 bases from V and 2 bases from J, leaving 17 bases between. The CDR3 DNA is TGTGCCAGTAGTATCCAACCCTCCGGTAATCCTGGGGCCAACGTCCTGACTTTC. This gives the protein CASSIQPSGNPGANVLTF.

The count of this clone is one. The chain uses TRBV5-3 and TRBJ1-5; D gene unclear. TRBV5-3 is filed as an ORF, its function uncertain. The CDR3 contains 10 residues. The ends were cut back, 4 bases at V and 9 bases at J, with 5 bases in the middle. The chain's CDR3 is CARSLRPQHF. The CDR3 DNA reads as TGTGCCAGAAGCCTTCGGCCCCAGCATTTT.

This chain joins TRBV2 and TRBJ1-2, with a possible D match to TRBD1 (5 bases). The V end was cut by 4 bases, the J end by 9 bases, with 12 bases between. The CDR3 covers 12 residues. Germline V gives CDR1 SNHLY, CDR2 FYNNEI. CDR3 sequence: CASSGAGPRYTF. The DNA of the CDR3 is TGTGCCAGCAGTGGGGCAGGGCCGCGCTACACCTTC.

This clone was seen a handful of times. The chain links TRBV6-5 to TRBJ1-2; 7 bases are a match to TRBD1. V shed 6 bases and J 1 base; nucleotides not matched to a gene: 8. Germline loops: CDR1 MNHEY, CDR2 SVGAGI. This CDR3 contains 15 residues. CDR3 loop: CASSPKGARNYGYTF. CDR3 DNA: TGTGCCAGCAGCCCAAAGGGGGCGCGTAACTATGGCTACACCTTC.

V and J are TRBV5-1 and TRBJ1-1, with D perhaps matching TRBD1 (6 bases). The CDR3 is 14 amino acids. In germline, CDR1 is SGHRS, CDR2 YFSETQ. Trimming removed 4 bases at V and 1 base at J, with 11 bases between. The DNA of the CDR3 is TGCGCCAGCAGCACCCTACAGGGGAACACTGAAGCTTTCTTT. The encoded protein is CASSTLQGNTEAFF.

The J gene is TRBJ2-1, the V gene TRBV5-1; 11 bases agree with TRBD2. Trimming removed 0 bases from V and 9 bases from J; junction bases left unmatched: 5. CDR1 is SGHRS and CDR2 is YFSETQ in the germline V gene. CDR3 size: 15 residues. CDR3 loop: CASSLGSGGASEQFF. CDR3 coding DNA: TGCGCCAGCAGCTTGGGTAGCGGGGGGGCGAGTGAGCAGTTCTTC. The variable domain in full, with the rest retrieved from reference TRBV5-1 and TRBJ2-1, is KAGVTQTPRYLIKTRGQQVTLSCSPISGHRSVSWYQQTPGQGLQFLFEYFSETQRNKGNFPGRFSGRQFSNSRSEMNVSTLELGDSALYLCASSLGSGGASEQFFGPGTRLTVL.

The genes are TRBV11-3 and TRBJ1-3, with D possibly being TRBD1 (5 bases). V lost 1 base, J lost 6 bases, and 22 bases lay in between. The CDR3 loop spans 18 amino acids. The germline CDR1 and CDR2 sequences are SGHNT and YENEEA. Written as DNA, the CDR3 is TGTGCCAGCAGCTTAGCGGTATGGGGTGGGGCCCCCGCAAACACCATATATTTT. It translates to CASSLAVWGGAPANTIYF.

This chain joins TRBV28 and TRBJ1-2; 8 nucleotides line up with TRBD1. CDR1 is MDHEN, CDR2 SYDVKM, per germline. CDR3 length equals 13 residues. Trimming removed 2 bases from V and 8 bases from J; junction bases left unmatched: 4. The CDR3 here is CASSLQQGGGYTF. The DNA for the CDR3 is TGTGCCAGCAGTTTACAACAGGGGGGAGGCTACACCTTC.

The V and J genes are TRBV6-2 or TRBV6-3 and TRBJ2-7, with D perhaps matching TRBD1 (6 bases). The CDR3 extends over 11 amino acids. Trimming took off 5 bases at V and 12 bases at J, with 14 bases between the two ends. Germline V lookup: CDR1 MNHEY, CDR2 SVGEGT. The CDR3 loop reads CASSHGTFAYF. In DNA form, the CDR3 reads TGTGCCAGCAGTCATGGGACATTCGCGTACTTC.

V gene TRBV11-1 combines with J gene TRBJ1-1; D perhaps matches TRBD1 (6 bases). Germline-derived CDR1 and CDR2 are SGHAT and FQDESV (reference sequence). V was pared by 5 bases and J by 5 bases, with 15 bases between. The CDR3 covers 14 residues. The CDR3 region is CASSPLRGRTEAFF. CDR3 nucleotide sequence: TGTGCCAGCAGCCCTTTGAGGGGGAGAACTGAAGCTTTCTTT.

The CDR3 DNA is TGTGCCAGCAGTTTAAATTACATGACAGGCTACACCTTC. Its translation is CASSLNYMTGYTF. The rearrangement joins TRBV28 to TRBJ1-2; no reliable D call. Germline V gene data show CDR1 as MDHEN and CDR2 as SYDVKM. The CDR3 has 13 amino acids. V gave up 2 bases and J gave up 8 bases, with 12 bases separating them.

This chain links TRBV2 with TRBJ1-1, with a tentative D call TRBD1 (6 bases). V lost 7 bases, J lost 4 bases, and 13 bases lay in between. The CDR3 runs to 13 residues. CDR1 is SNHLY and CDR2 is FYNNEI in the germline V gene. The CDR3 protein is CASKLQGGTEAFF. The CDR3 nucleotides are TGTGCCAGCAAGTTACAGGGTGGCACTGAAGCTTTCTTT.

The chain recombines TRBV10-1 with TRBJ1-6; a weak D match, TRBD1 (5 bases). Per germline, CDR1 WNHNN and CDR2 SYGVQD (reference sequence). V gave up 8 bases and J gave up 2 bases, with 10 bases separating them. The CDR3 has 14 amino acids. CDR3 nucleotide sequence: TGCGCCAGCGACAGCTTAGCCTATAATTCACCCCTCCACTTT. Its translation: CASDSLAYNSPLHF.

The V gene is TRBV4-3, the J gene TRBJ2-5; no clear D gene. V was pared by 4 bases and J by 7 bases, with 13 bases between. This CDR3 region has 13 residues. Per germline, CDR1 LGHNA and CDR2 YSLEER. The CDR3 DNA reads as TGCGCCAGCAGCCGCGATCTTTCCGGGACCCAGTACTTC. It specifies CASSRDLSGTQYF.

This chain uses TRBV5-1 with TRBJ2-2; D is unclear. From germline, CDR1 is SGHRS and CDR2 YFSETQ. Deletions cut 0 bases from V and 6 bases from J, with 6 bases between. The CDR3 runs 13 residues. CDR3 loop: CASSLAPSGELFF. The CDR3 DNA is TGCGCCAGCAGCTTGGCTCCCTCCGGGGAGCTGTTTTTT.

The chain has TRBV7-9 and TRBJ2-1; 8 nucleotides align to TRBD1. V was clipped by 4 bases and J by 4 bases; unmatched bases: 18. Germline CDR1 reads SEHNR; CDR2 reads FQNEAQ (reference sequence). CDR3 length equals 19 residues. The CDR3 reads CASSSRARGQKTAYNEQFF. DNA of the CDR3: TGTGCCAGCAGCTCCAGGGCCAGGGGGCAGAAAACCGCTTACAATGAGCAGTTCTTC. Variable domain in full (rest from reference TRBV7-9 and TRBJ2-1): DTGVSQNPRHKITKRGQNVTFRCDPISEHNRLYWYRQTLGQGPEFLTYFQNEAQLEKSRLLSDRFSAERPKGSFSTLEIQRTEQGDSAMYLCASSSRARGQKTAYNEQFFGPGTRLTVL.